This section outlines one T cell receptor (beta chain) sequence together with its context. Its antigen is as yet unknown. In TCRdb, the 5' RACE reads were re-called with MiXCR into one record per CDR3 protein. In the table there are over 35,000 distinct CDR3 sequences, roughly 9.8% of which are singletons. Germline loops: CDR1 MGHRA, CDR2 YSYEKL. V was trimmed by 4 bases and J by 0 bases, leaving 9 bases between them. The CDR3 loop spans 14 amino acids. The data are from a study of T-cell memory formation after mild COVID-19. Turning to the study itself: Among the donors, TCR clusters were largely specific to each donor.

Study conclusions and caveats: Clones contracting day 15 to 85 were balanced CD4/CD8; later expanders leaned CD4+.

The J gene is TRBJ1-1, the V gene TRBV4-1; no clear D gene. Sequenced sample: PBMCs or a T cell subset sorted from them (not recorded which). The receptor's source is an adult woman who had mild COVID-19 (a few samples of this study predate the infection). Cell type and time point are not known. CDR3 DNA sequence: TGCGCCAGCAGCCCCACTCCCTTGAACACTGAAGCTTTCTTT. Translating gives CASSPTPLNTEAFF.